These 10 T cell receptor beta chains came from one sample sequenced in a study of identifying expanded T cells in peripheral blood. This table comes from immunoSEQ multiplex PCR, and its TCRdb copy is limited to in-frame clones, with some not included. The data show some 99,000 clones, 88% seen once. Sequencing input: blood. These TCRs come from a person between 18 and 75 years old in good health.

The rearrangement links TRBV5-5 to TRBJ1-2, with D perhaps TRBD1 (5 bases). V lost 3 bases and J 3 bases, leaving 15 bases between the germline ends. The germline V gene has CDR1 SGHKS and CDR2 YYEKEE (reference sequence). The CDR3 consists of 15 residues. The CDR3, as DNA: TGTGCCAGCAGCTGGGGACCCCCGGCGGACTATGGCTACACCTTC. It translates to CASSWGPPADYGYTF.

This chain uses TRBV7-9 with TRBJ1-2; tentatively, D is TRBD1 (5 bases). Germline loops: CDR1 SEHNR, CDR2 FQNEAQ (reference sequence). Between the trimmed V and J ends, which lost 0 bases and 6 bases, there was a span of 8 bases. The CDR3 has 13 residues. Here the CDR3 DNA reads TGTGCCAGCAGCTTAGCGGAGGGGAATGGCTACACCTTC. Amino acid sequence: CASSLAEGNGYTF.

In its sample, this clone was seen a few times. The rearrangement joins TRBV4-2 to TRBJ1-2, with TRBD1 identical over 8 bases. The CDR3 totals 13 residues. V was pared by 6 bases and J by 6 bases, with 6 bases of the junction left unmatched. Per germline, CDR1 LGHNA and CDR2 YNFKEQ. CDR3 in DNA: TGTGCCAGCAGACCTACAGGGGGTAATGGCTACACCTTC. It translates to CASRPTGGNGYTF.

This chain uses TRBV7-2 with TRBJ2-5, with TRBD1 matching 9 bases. With the DNA end fitting TRBJ2-7 better, the J assignment may be wrong. The CDR3 totals 14 residues. From germline, CDR1 is SGHTA and CDR2 FQGNSA. Written as DNA, the CDR3 is TGTGCCAGCAGCTTAGAGAGGACAGGGGCCGAGCAGTACTTC. The encoded protein is CASSLERTGAEQYF.

Comment on this clone: The same CDR3 can be traced to other DNA sequences in this sample. The CDR3 is CAWSVGGTDTQYF. CDR3 DNA: TGTGCCTGGAGTGTCGGGGGAACAGATACGCAGTATTTT. The V call is TRBV30, the J call TRBJ2-3; D may be TRBD2 (6 bases). CDR1 and CDR2 from the germline V gene are GTSNPN and SVGIG (reference sequence). The V and J ends lost 0 bases and 3 bases respectively, with 7 bases between them. The CDR3 totals 13 residues.

The chain combines TRBV4-3 with TRBJ1-1, with TRBD1 matching over 9 bases. The CDR3 is 16 amino acids. Per germline, CDR1 LGHNA and CDR2 YSLEER. V trimming: 4 bases; J trimming: 6 bases; junction bases outside the gene matches: 12. The CDR3 protein is CASSPFSGTGFAEAFF. CDR3 bases: TGCGCCAGCAGCCCCTTTTCCGGGACAGGGTTCGCTGAAGCTTTCTTT.

This clone was seen just once. The chain has TRBV18 and TRBJ2-2; D tentatively fits TRBD1 or TRBD2 (5 bases each). The CDR3 has 17 residues. Germline values: CDR1 KGHSH, CDR2 LQKENI. Trimming took 0 bases from V and 0 from J, leaving 11 bases between them. This chain's CDR3 is CASSPPTGAANTGELFF. In DNA form, the CDR3 reads TGTGCCAGCTCACCACCTACCGGGGCAGCGAACACCGGGGAGCTGTTTTTT. The variable domain in full, with the rest retrieved from reference TRBV18 and TRBJ2-2, is NAGVMQNPRHLVRRRGQEARLRCSPMKGHSHVYWYRQLPEEGLKFMVYLQKENIIDESGMPKERFSAEFPKEGPSILRIQQVVRGDSAAYFCASSPPTGAANTGELFFGEGSRLTVL.

This chain joins TRBV7-2 and TRBJ2-5; possibly TRBD1 for D (6 bases). CDR1 and CDR2 (germline): SGHTA, FQGNSA. V lost 2 bases and J 4 bases, leaving 17 bases between the germline ends. The CDR3 sequence is 16 residues long. CDR3 in amino acids: CASSLYRAGVIETQYF. CDR3 nucleotide sequence: TGTGCCAGCAGCTTATATCGGGCAGGGGTAATAGAGACCCAGTACTTC.

The chain links TRBV15 to TRBJ2-7; D uncertain. CDR1 is LNHNV, CDR2 YYDKDF, per germline (reference sequence). The CDR3 extends over 11 amino acids. V was pared by 4 bases and J by 2 bases, with 3 bases between. CDR3 in amino acids: CATSTTYEQYF. The CDR3 DNA is TGTGCCACCAGCACTACCTACGAGCAGTACTTC.

The rearrangement uses TRBV30 and TRBJ2-5; 9 bases are shared with TRBD1. Trimming cost V 3 bases and J 1 base; bases outside gene matches: 3. The germline V gene encodes CDR1 GTSNPN and CDR2 SVGIG (reference sequence). CDR3 length: 14 residues. CDR3 DNA: TGTGCCTGGAGCCTACAGGGGGCCCAAGAGACCCAGTACTTC. Translation gives CAWSLQGAQETQYF.